Sequencing of this T cell receptor (beta chain) was carried out in a study of shared clonotypes between healthy human individuals. Whole-study results and caveats: The study's rarefaction showed incomplete sorted-subset sequencing despite large depth.

With respect to this clone: What it binds is unknown.

Some clones are missing from TCRdb's copy, which holds only in-frame ones; the method was immunoSEQ multiplex PCR. Here the sample spans under 350,000 clones, more than 75% being singletons. The sample was memory CD8+ T cells sorted from blood. Subset noted: CD45RO+ cells pooled with CCR7-negative TemRA cells. The source is a man younger than 30 in good health.

The CDR3 is CASSFDIPYEQYF. CDR3 bases: TGTGCCAGCAGCTTCGACATACCCTACGAGCAGTACTTC. The chain has TRBV11-1 and TRBJ2-7; D is unclear. Germline-derived CDR1 and CDR2 are SGHAT and FQDESV (reference sequence). V dropped 3 bases and J dropped 2 bases, with 8 bases sitting between them. The CDR3 extends over 13 amino acids.